This TCR beta chain was sequenced during a study of blood T cells in healthy people across ages. At the level of the study: Template switching caught about one barcoded beta molecule for each two T cells.

V shed 8 bases and J shed 4 bases, with 12 bases lying between them. In germline, CDR1 is SNHLY, CDR2 FYNNEI. The CDR3 is 13 amino acids. A sample-barcoded 5' primer and a J-beta primer mix were used in a second PCR of roughly 7 to 11 cycles. MiXCR was run by TCRdb on the 5' RACE reads, yielding one entry per CDR3 protein. Altogether some 1,800,000 distinct CDR3 sequences are present, approximately 40% being singletons, with the ten largest covering roughly 23%. The V gene is TRBV2, the J gene TRBJ1-5; weak D call: TRBD1 (5 bases). Source material: blood. This TCR was recovered from a human donor in good health. The CDR3 DNA follows: TGTGCCAGCCAGGGCCCTACGAATCAGCCCCAGCATTTT. Its protein is CASQGPTNQPQHF.